One sample yielded the 18 T cell receptor beta chains listed below, sequenced in a study of cytotoxic CD8 clonotypes in ibrutinib-treated CLL. TCRdb's table, derived via immunoSEQ multiplex PCR, lists solely in-frame clones and lacks some. The data contain hundreds of thousands of clones, 60% to 80% of them seen just once; the ten biggest clones take up 6.3%. The source material was PBMCs, sampled after 36 months of ibrutinib treatment. The receptors derive from a human donor with chronic lymphocytic leukemia.

This clone was seen once. The chain is built from TRBV6-5 and TRBJ2-7; perhaps TRBD2 as D (5 bases). V was clipped by 3 bases and J by 6 bases, with 12 bases between them. Looked up from germline, CDR1 is MNHEY and CDR2 is SVGAGI. This CDR3 contains 13 residues. CDR3 nucleotides: TGTGCCAGCAGTTATACTTCTGGGAGCGAGCAGTACTTC. Amino acids: CASSYTSGSEQYF.

The chain carries TRBV7-2 and TRBJ2-7; a weak D match, TRBD2 (5 bases). There are 14 residues in the CDR3. The germline V and J ends were trimmed by 1 base and 7 bases, with 14 bases remaining between them. CDR1 SGHTA and CDR2 FQGNSA come from the germline V gene. The CDR3: CASSLVGGPGEQYF. The CDR3 region has the DNA TGTGCCAGCAGCTTAGTTGGCGGGCCGGGTGAGCAGTACTTC.

This clone was observed a few times. This rearrangement joins TRBV18 to TRBJ1-2; a possible D gene is TRBD1 (6 bases). The length of the CDR3 is 13 residues. Germline V CDR1 and CDR2: KGHSH, LQKENI. V lost 4 bases, J lost 2 bases, and 8 bases lay in between. CDR3 coding DNA: TGTGCCAGCTCACGAGACAGGAACTATGGCTACACCTTC. It is translated as CASSRDRNYGYTF. Variable domain in full (rest from reference TRBV18 and TRBJ1-2): NAGVMQNPRHLVRRRGQEARLRCSPMKGHSHVYWYRQLPEEGLKFMVYLQKENIIDESGMPKERFSAEFPKEGPSILRIQQVVRGDSAAYFCASSRDRNYGYTFGSGTRLTVV.

The J gene is TRBJ1-2, the V gene TRBV7-8; 7 nucleotides agree with TRBD1. V lost 5 bases, J lost 2 bases, and 8 bases stayed unmatched. The CDR3 has 15 residues. Germline CDR1 SGHVS, CDR2 FQNEAQ. CDR3 protein: CASSPPGQLNYGYTF. In DNA, the CDR3 is TGTGCCAGCAGCCCACCGGGACAGTTAAACTATGGCTACACCTTC.

This chain connects TRBV28 to TRBJ1-5; TRBD1 is a possible D gene (5 bases). The CDR3 covers 15 residues. The germline V gene encodes CDR1 MDHEN and CDR2 SYDVKM. V was cut by 6 bases and J by 3 bases, with 15 bases left in between. This chain's CDR3 is CASRRIRGSNQPQHF. CDR3 in DNA: TGTGCCAGCAGACGAATCCGGGGGTCCAATCAGCCCCAGCATTTT.

This clone came up a few times. The V gene is TRBV7-9, the J gene TRBJ2-3; the D is unclear. This CDR3 comprises 16 residues. Germline values: CDR1 SEHNR, CDR2 FQNEAQ (reference sequence). The V end was cut by 1 base, the J end by 1 base, with 12 bases between. The CDR3 here is CASSLDYPIRTDTQYF. The CDR3 nucleotides are TGTGCCAGCAGCTTAGACTACCCGATCCGCACAGATACGCAGTATTTT.

The chain recombines TRBV5-6 with TRBJ1-1; no clear D gene. The CDR3 contains 15 residues. Germline assignment: CDR1 SGHDT and CDR2 YYEEEE. The V and J ends lost 0 bases and 1 base respectively, with 10 bases between them. The CDR3 DNA follows: TGTGCCAGCAGCTTGGTGGGCAACGCGAACACTGAAGCTTTCTTT. Protein product: CASSLVGNANTEAFF.

V and J are TRBV28 and TRBJ2-7, with 8 bases fitting TRBD1. V shed 5 bases, J shed 7 bases, and the junction held 7 bases outside the gene matches. This CDR3 region has 13 residues. Per the germline V gene, CDR1 is MDHEN and CDR2 is SYDVKM. This chain's CDR3 is CASSLRGLGEQYF. Written as DNA, the CDR3 is TGTGCCAGCAGTCTCAGGGGGCTGGGGGAGCAGTACTTC.

This clone has just one count. The chain carries TRBV28 and TRBJ2-3; 9 bases fit TRBD1. The length of the CDR3 is 16 residues. V trimming: 3 bases; J trimming: 2 bases; junction bases outside the gene matches: 6. The germline V gene has CDR1 MDHEN and CDR2 SYDVKM. The CDR3 DNA is TGTGCCAGCAGTTTTGGAGGACAGGGGTCCACAGATACGCAGTATTTT. This sequence encodes CASSFGGQGSTDTQYF.

This clone was observed once. CDR3 region: CATSRDGVAGVNEQFF. CDR3 nucleotides: TGTGCCACCAGCAGAGATGGGGTAGCGGGGGTAAATGAGCAGTTCTTC. The genes are TRBV15 and TRBJ2-1; 9 positions agree with TRBD2. Germline trimming cut 0 bases from V and 7 bases from J; bases unmatched to any gene: 7. CDR3 length: 16 amino acids. Per the germline V gene, CDR1 is LNHNV and CDR2 is YYDKDF (reference sequence).

This clone appeared a few times. This chain links TRBV4-1 with TRBJ2-5; TRBD2 aligns across 7 bases. V dropped 2 bases and J dropped 5; count of bases not matched to a gene: 8. CDR3 size: 15 residues. Germline V gene sequence: CDR1 MGHRA, CDR2 YSYEKL. The DNA for the CDR3 is TGCGCCAGCAGCCAATCAGCGGGGATCTTTGAGACCCAGTACTTC. Protein: CASSQSAGIFETQYF.

The genes are TRBV29-1 and TRBJ1-1; the D is unclear. This CDR3 region has 11 residues. Trimming shortened V by 5 bases and J by 12 bases, and 16 bases separated the two germline ends. CDR1 and CDR2 from the germline V gene are SQVTM and ANQGSEA. The CDR3 DNA reads as TGCAGCGTTTTCTGGACCGCCGGGACTTTCTTT. Translation gives CSVFWTAGTFF.

The chain recombines TRBV9 with TRBJ1-4, with D unresolved. Germline-derived CDR1 and CDR2 are SGDLS and YYNGEE. The length of the CDR3 is 14 residues. The V end was cut by 2 bases, the J end by 0 bases, with 5 bases between. The CDR3 sequence: CASSVGSTNEKLFF. CDR3 bases: TGTGCCAGCAGCGTTGGTTCAACTAATGAAAAACTGTTTTTT.

This clone was counted between two and nine times. This chain connects TRBV9 to TRBJ2-2, with D unclear. From germline, CDR1 is SGDLS and CDR2 YYNGEE. Trimming removed 7 bases from V and 6 bases from J, with 7 bases in between. The CDR3 spans 11 residues. The CDR3 protein is CASGWAGELFF. CDR3 DNA sequence: TGTGCCAGCGGCTGGGCCGGGGAGCTGTTTTTT. Full variable domain (rest looked up from reference TRBV9 and TRBJ2-2): DSGVTQTPKHLITATGQRVTLRCSPRSGDLSVYWYQQSLDQGLQFLIQYYNGEERAKGNILERFSAQQFPDLHSELNLSSLELGDSALYFCASGWAGELFFGEGSRLTVL.

This clone was seen a handful of times. This chain links TRBV5-4 with TRBJ1-2; no definite D call. This CDR3 has 14 amino acids. Trimming left V 2 bases short and J 8 bases short, with 16 bases between. CDR1 is SGHNT and CDR2 is YYREEE in the germline V gene (reference sequence). CDR3 nucleotides: TGTGCCAGCAGCTTAAGTGGGGTGCGGGAAGGCTACACCTTC. Protein product: CASSLSGVREGYTF. Full variable domain (outside the CDR3, taken from reference TRBV5-4 and TRBJ1-2): ETGVTQSPTHLIKTRGQQVTLRCSSQSGHNTVSWYQQALGQGPQFIFQYYREEENGRGNFPPRFSGLQFPNYSSELNVNALELDDSALYLCASSLSGVREGYTFGSGTRLTVV.

The CDR3 bases are TGTGCCAGCAGCTTAACTAGCGGTGGATCCTACGAGCAGTACTTC. This sequence encodes CASSLTSGGSYEQYF. The chain combines TRBV11-2 with TRBJ2-7, with TRBD2 matching 8 bases. Germline V gene lookup returns CDR1 SGHAT and CDR2 FQNNGV. There are 15 residues in the CDR3. The trim removed 2 bases at V and 1 base at J, leaving 4 bases unmatched.

V usage is TRBV4-1 and J usage is TRBJ1-2; D is possibly TRBD1 (5 bases). Germline lookup yields CDR1 MGHRA and CDR2 YSYEKL. This CDR3 comprises 17 residues. V was shortened by 4 bases and J by 1 base, with 19 bases between the two germline ends. The DNA of the CDR3 is TGCGCCAGCAGCCCCATTGGGAGGGGATGGGGTAACTATGGCTACACCTTC. Translated: CASSPIGRGWGNYGYTF.

This chain links TRBV4-2 with TRBJ1-5; D is ambiguous. Germline CDR1 LGHNA, CDR2 YNFKEQ. This CDR3 has 14 residues. The V and J ends lost 4 bases and 1 base respectively, with 8 bases between them. The DNA of the CDR3 is TGTGCCAGCAGCCGACATCGAAGCAATCAGCCCCAGCATTTT. Translation gives CASSRHRSNQPQHF.